This passage covers 29 T cell receptor beta chains from one sample sequenced in a study of cytomegalovirus exposure and HLA in healthy donors. 60 Vbeta and 13 Jbeta primers were used in PCR. Only in-frame clones appear in the TCRdb table, and some are missing; sequencing was by immunoSEQ multiplex PCR. Of under 100,000 clones in the sample, around 77% were seen once. Sequencing was performed on PBMCs. The receptors shown here come from a man over 45 in good health and CMV-seronegative.

This clone was detected once. This chain connects TRBV19 to TRBJ2-5, with 7 bases lining up with TRBD2. This CDR3 is built from 14 residues. Trimming cost V 5 bases and J 0 bases; bases outside gene matches: 3. CDR1 and CDR2 from the germline V gene are LNHDA and SQIVND (reference sequence). For the CDR3, the DNA is TGTGCCAGTAGTTCCGGGACTAACCAAGAGACCCAGTACTTC. This codes for CASSSGTNQETQYF.

The chain joins TRBV7-8 to TRBJ2-7; D is unclear. The germline V gene has CDR1 SGHVS and CDR2 FQNEAQ. V dropped 2 bases and J dropped 1 base, with 9 bases sitting between them. The CDR3 is 14 amino acids. As DNA, the CDR3 is TGTGCCAGCAGCTTAAGAGTTGCATCCTACGAGCAGTACTTC. This gives the protein CASSLRVASYEQYF.

The gene calls are TRBV15 and TRBJ1-2; D gene unclear. This CDR3 has 14 amino acids. V was cut by 0 bases and J by 4 bases, with 9 bases left in between. Germline values: CDR1 LNHNV, CDR2 YYDKDF (reference sequence). The CDR3 nucleotides are TGTGCCACCAGCAGAGATGGAGGACCCTATGGCTACACCTTC. Its translation is CATSRDGGPYGYTF.

There are a few counts of this clone. This rearrangement joins TRBV19 to TRBJ2-5, with 8 bases fitting TRBD1. The CDR3 runs 17 residues. V lost 3 bases, J lost 5 bases, and 14 bases stayed unmatched. Looked up from germline, CDR1 is LNHDA and CDR2 is SQIVND (reference sequence). This CDR3 reads CASSMKRQGAVLETQYF. The CDR3, as DNA: TGTGCCAGTAGTATGAAGAGGCAGGGGGCGGTTCTGGAGACCCAGTACTTC.

The gene calls are TRBV9 and TRBJ2-5, with TRBD1 identical over 10 bases. V lost 5 bases and J lost 4; bases outside the gene matches: 8. CDR1 is SGDLS, CDR2 YYNGEE, per germline. The CDR3 contains 15 residues. CDR3 DNA: TGTGCCAGCAGTAGGGGACAGGGGATAGGAGAGACCCAGTACTTC. This encodes CASSRGQGIGETQYF.

This clone was recorded a few times. The V call is TRBV5-1, the J call TRBJ1-1; D may be TRBD1 (5 bases). In germline, CDR1 is SGHRS, CDR2 YFSETQ. The length of the CDR3 is 12 residues. V lost 6 bases and J 5 bases, leaving 11 bases between the germline ends. CDR3 region: CASMQGGTEAFF. The CDR3 nucleotides read TGCGCCAGCATGCAGGGCGGAACTGAAGCTTTCTTT.

The gene calls are TRBV4-1 and TRBJ2-2; the match to TRBD2 covers 8 bases. Trimming at V came to 4 bases and at J to 11 bases, leaving 6 bases not matched to a gene. Germline-derived CDR1 and CDR2 are MGHRA and YSYEKL. The CDR3 length is 13 residues. As DNA, the CDR3 is TGCGCCAGCAGCCCGGGGGGGATACTCGAGCTGTTTTTT. This sequence encodes CASSPGGILELFF.

A few counts support this clone. CDR3 nucleotide sequence: TGTGCCAGCAGCTTATCGGTCAATGAGCAGTTCTTC. It is translated as CASSLSVNEQFF. The rearrangement links TRBV7-3 to TRBJ2-1; D is ambiguous. Trimming stripped 2 bases from V and 6 bases from J, with 5 bases between. The CDR3 totals 12 residues. Germline CDR1 SGHTA, CDR2 FQGTGA.

This sequence joins TRBV4-2 and TRBJ1-2; no firm D call. The ends were cut back, 0 bases at V and 9 bases at J, with 5 bases in the middle. CDR1 and CDR2 from the germline V gene are LGHNA and YNFKEQ. The CDR3 sequence is 11 residues long. The CDR3 here is CASSQDRSYTF. CDR3 DNA: TGTGCCAGCAGCCAAGATCGTAGCTACACCTTC.

The chain employs TRBV6-1 and TRBJ1-2; 7 bases line up with TRBD1. CDR3 length: 14 amino acids. V lost 1 base, J lost 7 bases, and 6 bases stayed unmatched. CDR1 is MNHNS, CDR2 SASEGT, per germline. This CDR3 is CASSEGRDSFGYTF. CDR3 DNA sequence: TGTGCCAGCAGTGAAGGCAGGGACAGCTTTGGCTACACCTTC.

The rearrangement uses TRBV13 and TRBJ1-4; 8 bases are shared with TRBD1. Trimming took 4 bases from V and 5 from J; bases not matched to a gene: 9. From germline, CDR1 is PRHDT and CDR2 FYEKMQ (reference sequence). The CDR3 runs 16 residues. CDR3 nucleotide sequence: TGTGCCAGCAGCTCACAAGCCCGGGACAGGAATGAAAAACTGTTTTTT. Its protein is CASSSQARDRNEKLFF.

This clone was counted a few times. The V gene is TRBV11-2, the J gene TRBJ2-1, with a possible D match to TRBD2 (5 bases). CDR1 SGHAT and CDR2 FQNNGV come from the germline V gene. The CDR3 is 14 amino acids. V was pared by 3 bases and J by 8 bases, with 14 bases between. This CDR3 is CASSLILVQDEQFF. The CDR3 DNA reads TGTGCCAGCAGCTTGATACTAGTTCAGGATGAGCAGTTCTTC.

V gene TRBV6-5 combines with J gene TRBJ1-1; D call uncertain. Per the germline V gene, CDR1 is MNHEY and CDR2 is SVGAGI. CDR3 length: 14 amino acids. V lost 6 bases, J lost 4 bases, and 15 bases lay in between. CDR3 bases: TGTGCCAGCAGGCCCGTGCGGGCGGGCACTGAAGCTTTCTTT. Translating it yields CASRPVRAGTEAFF.

The V call is TRBV7-2, the J call TRBJ2-7; D gene ambiguous. Germline V lookup: CDR1 SGHTA, CDR2 FQGNSA. This CDR3 spans 14 amino acids. V lost 5 bases, J lost 1 base, and 12 bases lay in between. CDR3 sequence: CASSPRVQSYEQYF. The CDR3 DNA is TGTGCCAGCAGCCCGAGAGTACAGTCCTACGAGCAGTACTTC.

The chain employs TRBV6-1 and TRBJ1-5; 9 bases line up with TRBD1. From germline, CDR1 is MNHNS and CDR2 SASEGT. V lost 8 bases and J lost 4; bases outside the gene matches: 9. CDR3 size: 15 residues. CDR3 sequence reads: CASEDPGTGNQPQHF. The CDR3 DNA is TGTGCCAGCGAAGACCCCGGGACAGGGAATCAGCCCCAGCATTTT.

The chain is built from TRBV7-2 and TRBJ2-7; 7 positions agree with TRBD1. The CDR3 is made up of 11 amino acids. V trimming: 5 bases; J trimming: 9 bases; junction bases outside the gene matches: 4. The germline V gene encodes CDR1 SGHTA and CDR2 FQGNSA. The CDR3 sequence is CASSPDRRQYF. The CDR3 nucleotides read TGTGCCAGCAGCCCGGACAGGAGGCAGTACTTC.

The count of this clone is one. CDR3 bases: TGTGCCAGCAGCAAACAGGGCCCCCAGATGAGCAATCAGCCCCAGCATTTT. It codes for CASSKQGPQMSNQPQHF. The V call is TRBV7-8, the J call TRBJ1-5; possibly TRBD1 for D (6 bases). The CDR3 is 17 residues long. Germline assignment: CDR1 SGHVS and CDR2 FQNEAQ. V was clipped by 5 bases and J by 1 base, with 18 bases between them. Based on the CDR3 plus reference TRBV7-8 and TRBJ1-5, the full variable domain is GAGVSQSPRYKVAKRGQDVALRCDPISGHVSLFWYQQALGQGPEFLTYFQNEAQLDKSGLPSDRFFAERPEGSVSTLKIQRTQQEDSAVYLCASSKQGPQMSNQPQHFGDGTRLSIL.

The chain uses TRBV2 and TRBJ1-2, with 7 bases matching TRBD1. V shed 2 bases and J 3 bases; nucleotides not matched to a gene: 6. CDR1 SNHLY and CDR2 FYNNEI come from the germline V gene. The CDR3 is 15 amino acids. CDR3 sequence (DNA): TGTGCCAGCAGTGAAAACAGGGGCGCATACTATGGCTACACCTTC. Translation gives CASSENRGAYYGYTF.

The chain couples TRBV10-2 to TRBJ1-6; the D is unclear. V lost 11 bases to trimming and J lost 6 bases, with 14 bases between them. The CDR3 extends over 13 amino acids. Germline assignment: CDR1 WSHSY and CDR2 SAAADI. The CDR3 DNA reads as TGCGCCGTGAGGGATCTCCGTAATTCACCCCTCCACTTT. Its protein is CAVRDLRNSPLHF.

V usage is TRBV28 and J usage is TRBJ1-5; D unclear. Trimming left V 3 bases short and J 7 bases short, with 13 bases between. This CDR3 is built from 14 residues. The germline V gene encodes CDR1 MDHEN and CDR2 SYDVKM. In nucleotides, the CDR3 is TGTGCCAGCAGTTTCCCAGATGTGAACCAGCCCCAGCATTTT. Translation gives CASSFPDVNQPQHF.

The chain combines TRBV12-5 with TRBJ2-5; 9 bases fit TRBD2. This CDR3 region has 15 residues. Germline CDR1 reads LGHNT; CDR2 reads FRNRAP. Trimming cost V 5 bases and J 7 bases; bases outside gene matches: 11. As DNA, the CDR3 is TGTGCTAGTGGTAAAGCGGGGGGCCGAGCAGGGACCCAGTACTTC. Its protein product is CASGKAGGRAGTQYF.

This chain connects TRBV9 to TRBJ2-5; 7 bases map to TRBD1. The germline CDR1 and CDR2 sequences are SGDLS and YYNGEE. After removal of 3 bases from V and 3 bases from J, the junction contained 8 bases not matched to a gene. CDR3 length: 15 amino acids. Here the CDR3 DNA reads TGTGCCAGCAGCGCCGGAACACAGGGGAAAGAGACCCAGTACTTC. It translates to CASSAGTQGKETQYF.

This chain links TRBV2 with TRBJ2-5; TRBD1 might be the D (5 bases). The J call may be faulty, since TRBJ2-7 better matches the DNA end. Germline V CDR1 and CDR2: SNHLY, FYNNEI. This CDR3 is 15 amino acids long. CDR3 region: CASRANGRVGNEQYF. The CDR3 DNA follows: TGTGCCAGCAGAGCCAACGGCAGGGTAGGAAACGAGCAGTACTTC.

This clone was detected once. This chain joins TRBV5-4 and TRBJ2-2; D gene uncertain. V was clipped by 4 bases and J by 8 bases, with 9 bases between them. Germline V gene data show CDR1 as SGHNT and CDR2 as YYREEE (reference sequence). CDR3 size: 12 residues. Here the CDR3 DNA reads TGTGCCAGCAGCCGGCCCGGGGGGGAGCTGTTTTTT. It specifies CASSRPGGELFF.

This chain links TRBV19 with TRBJ1-6; D is uncertain. CDR1 and CDR2 (germline): LNHDA, SQIVND (reference sequence). This CDR3 has 12 residues. V dropped 0 bases and J dropped 14 bases, with 8 bases sitting between them. Here the CDR3 DNA reads TGTGCCAGTAGTATAGATGGAGGGACCCTCCACTTT. Protein product: CASSIDGGTLHF.

This chain links TRBV6-1 with TRBJ2-7; maybe TRBD2 (6 bases). CDR3 length: 11 amino acids. Germline V lookup: CDR1 MNHNS, CDR2 SASEGT. V was clipped by 8 bases and J by 6 bases, with 11 bases between them. The CDR3 sequence is CASLLRGEQYF. As DNA, the CDR3 is TGTGCCAGCCTTTTGCGGGGCGAGCAGTACTTC.

V and J are TRBV9 and TRBJ2-7; D might be TRBD2 (6 bases). V lost 3 bases and J lost 3, with 19 bases in between. This CDR3 contains 16 residues. The germline V gene has CDR1 SGDLS and CDR2 YYNGEE. The CDR3: CASSDGTSQFGYEQYF. The CDR3, as DNA: TGTGCCAGCAGCGATGGGACTTCCCAGTTTGGCTACGAGCAGTACTTC.

The chain recombines TRBV7-2 with TRBJ2-2; D possibly corresponds to TRBD2 (5 bases). CDR1 and CDR2 from the germline V gene are SGHTA and FQGNSA. The CDR3 runs to 14 residues. Trimming removed 3 bases from V and 5 bases from J, with 10 bases in between. DNA of the CDR3: TGTGCCAGCAGCTTGAGGGCTATTACCGGGGAGCTGTTTTTT. It translates to CASSLRAITGELFF.

J is TRBJ1-1 and V is TRBV7-8; TRBD1 agrees at 8 bases. Trimming cost V 5 bases and J 4 bases; bases outside gene matches: 15. There are 17 residues in the CDR3. Germline V CDR1 and CDR2: SGHVS, FQNEAQ. For the CDR3, the DNA is TGTGCCAGCAGCCCCCGGGACAGGACATATCCCGGCACTGAAGCTTTCTTT. Protein product: CASSPRDRTYPGTEAFF.